Below, one TCR beta chain is given with its context. The antigen remains unidentified. Sequenced by immunoSEQ multiplex PCR; TCRdb stores in-frame clones only, minus some. Here the sample spans around 52,000 clones, 83% being singletons. Germline CDR1 reads MNHNS; CDR2 reads SASEGT. Deletions cut 8 bases from V and 4 bases from J, with 14 bases between. CDR3 size: 13 residues. The data are from a study of Tregs in tolerant kidney transplant recipients. Thawed PBMCs were FACS-sorted into unstimulated CD4+CD25+CD127- regulatory T cells, CD4+CD25- non-regulatory cells, CD4 and CD8 cells. Study findings and constraints: Expanding Tregs on activated donor B cells appeared to best identify donor-specific TCRbeta clones.

The TCR comes from a human donor in good health. The chain carries TRBV6-1 and TRBJ1-1; D call uncertain. Sequenced input: CD4+ T cells from blood. The DNA of the CDR3 is TGTGCCAGCGGTCCGGGGTCTGGCACTGAAGCTTTCTTT. Translation gives CASGPGSGTEAFF.